Listed below are T cell receptor beta chains from one sample, sequenced in a study of T cells expressing NK-cell markers. TCRdb reanalyzed the 5' RACE reads and collapses them to one entry per CDR3 protein, without DNA. The sample data list about 150,000 distinct CDR3 sequences. Sequencing was performed on blood T cells: a sorted CD56 or NKG2C T cell subset, CD4+ or CD8+ T cells, or bulk PBMC T cells (not recorded which). The source is a woman between 45 and 65 years old in good health. CDR3s include the opening cysteine and the closing phenylalanine or tryptophan.

TRBV4-1	TRBJ2-7	CASSPFLSGWADEQYF
TRBV24-1	TRBJ1-2	CATSGSNYGYTF
TRBV10-3	TRBJ2-5	CAISEEASETQYF
TRBV18	TRBJ2-2	CASWDSGTNTGELFF
TRBV7-8	TRBJ1-1	CASVEWTGNTEAFF
TRBV12-3/TRBV12-4	TRBJ1-5	CASRGSGQGARNQPQHF
TRBV20-1	TRBJ2-3	CSVRLRESKDTQYF
TRBV11-2	TRBJ1-1	CASSLGGLRNTEAFF
TRBV24-1	TRBJ2-2	CATSGTVATGELFF
TRBV10-3	TRBJ2-2	CAISGPGQSANTGELFF
TRBV5-8	TRBJ2-7	CASSPRPGTGVYEQYF
TRBV6-2/TRBV6-3	TRBJ2-2	CASSSVGLAGGGGELFF
TRBV9	TRBJ1-3	CASSETTGNTIYF
TRBV19	TRBJ2-7	CASSIVGTTGEQYF
TRBV7-9	TRBJ2-7	CASSFGGYYEQYF
TRBV7-9	TRBJ2-1	CASSLGTSLFDEQFF
TRBV19	TRBJ1-1	CASSGLEQGIRGAFF
TRBV6-6	TRBJ2-3	CASTTQAHGTDTQYF
TRBV10-2	TRBJ2-5	CASSESGQGGETQYF
TRBV20-1	TRBJ1-1	CSARVGGLGTEAFF
TRBV2	TRBJ2-3	CASRPVHGQGSDTQYF
TRBV4-1	TRBJ1-1	CASSQTGTGGTEAFF
TRBV20-1	TRBJ2-7	CSARDSAGAFYEQYF
TRBV29-1	TRBJ2-5	CSVEGDTTSRETQYF
TRBV13	TRBJ2-7	CASSPRDRAGEQYF
TRBV2	TRBJ2-3	CASSDPSGPPGTQYF
TRBV2	TRBJ2-1	CASKFGKREQFGLNEQFF
TRBV7-6	TRBJ2-5	CASRLEGQAQETQYF
TRBV4-1	TRBJ1-1	CASSQAGTGVFEAFF
TRBV3-1	TRBJ2-5	CASSQPSGREETQYF
TRBV27	TRBJ2-1	CASSSSRRNEQFF
TRBV6-1	TRBJ1-1	CAANRVGTEAFF
TRBV6-5	TRBJ2-3	CASSILAGAVDTPYF
TRBV20-1	TRBJ1-1	CSARRYPDMNTEAFF
TRBV7-2	TRBJ2-3	CAKLRGLSGTDTQYF
TRBV5-1	TRBJ2-5	CASSSNPLSLGTGVVETQYF